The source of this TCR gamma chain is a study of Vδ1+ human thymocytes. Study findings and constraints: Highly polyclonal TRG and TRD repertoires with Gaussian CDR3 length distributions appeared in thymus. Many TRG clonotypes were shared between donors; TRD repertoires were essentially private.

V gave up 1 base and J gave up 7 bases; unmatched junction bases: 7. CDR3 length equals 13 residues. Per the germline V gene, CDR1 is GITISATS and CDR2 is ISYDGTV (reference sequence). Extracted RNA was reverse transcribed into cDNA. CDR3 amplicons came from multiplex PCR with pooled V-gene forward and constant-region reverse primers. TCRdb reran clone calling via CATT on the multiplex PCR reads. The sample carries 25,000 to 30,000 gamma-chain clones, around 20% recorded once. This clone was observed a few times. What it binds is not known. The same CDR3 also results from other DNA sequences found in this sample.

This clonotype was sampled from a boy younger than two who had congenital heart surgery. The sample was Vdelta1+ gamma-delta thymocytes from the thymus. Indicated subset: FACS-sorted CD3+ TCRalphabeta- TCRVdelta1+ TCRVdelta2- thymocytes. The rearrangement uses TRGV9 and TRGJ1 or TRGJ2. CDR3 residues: CALWEVLEYKKLF. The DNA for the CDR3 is TGTGCCTTGTGGGAGGTACTCGAGTATAAGAAACTCTTT.